This entry lists 10 T cell receptor beta chains sequenced from one sample in a study of cytomegalovirus exposure and HLA in healthy donors. It was with 60 Vbeta and 13 Jbeta primers that the PCR ran. Using immunoSEQ multiplex PCR, the repertoire was profiled, and TCRdb retains in-frame clones only, with some absent. The sample lists about 130,000 clones; about 72% were seen once. The source material was PBMCs. The receptors were gathered from a female donor in good health and CMV-seronegative.

The rearrangement joins TRBV15 to TRBJ2-3; 10 bases fit TRBD2. Trimming cost V 0 bases and J 6 bases; bases outside gene matches: 9. This CDR3 is built from 17 residues. Germline CDR1 and CDR2: LNHNV and YYDKDF (reference sequence). The CDR3 sequence: CATSRDRTSGPWDTQYF. The CDR3, as DNA: TGTGCCACCAGCAGAGATCGGACTAGCGGCCCATGGGATACGCAGTATTTT.

This clone has just a few counts. This chain connects TRBV29-1 to TRBJ2-3, with TRBD2 matching 13 bases. J was trimmed by 5 bases and V by 6 bases; bases with no gene match: 8. In germline, CDR1 is SQVTM, CDR2 ANQGSEA. This CDR3 is 15 amino acids long. The CDR3 protein is CSVRGLAGDGDTQYF. CDR3 sequence (DNA): TGCAGCGTACGTGGACTAGCGGGAGATGGAGATACGCAGTATTTT.

The genes are TRBV30 and TRBJ1-1; D remains ambiguous. Trimming shortened V by 4 bases and J by 4 bases, and 13 bases separated the two germline ends. The CDR3 contains 13 residues. Germline lookup yields CDR1 GTSNPN and CDR2 SVGIG (reference sequence). The CDR3 spells CAWNQRLGTEAFF. The CDR3 DNA reads as TGTGCCTGGAATCAACGACTGGGCACTGAAGCTTTCTTT.

The chain couples TRBV5-6 to TRBJ2-2; TRBD2 agrees at 9 bases. CDR3 length: 16 amino acids. Germline V gene lookup returns CDR1 SGHDT and CDR2 YYEEEE. With 2 bases clipped from V and 4 bases from J, the junction kept 6 bases outside the gene matches. The CDR3 DNA reads TGTGCCAGCAGCTTAGGTAGCGGGGGTTTCACCGGGGAGCTGTTTTTT. Translating gives CASSLGSGGFTGELFF. The full variable domain, with the rest looked up from reference TRBV5-6 and TRBJ2-2, is DAGVTQSPTHLIKTRGQQVTLRCSPKSGHDTVSWYQQALGQGPQFIFQYYEEEERQRGNFPDRFSGHQFPNYSSELNVNALLLGDSALYLCASSLGSGGFTGELFFGEGSRLTVL.

The rearrangement links TRBV28 to TRBJ1-2, with 9 bases that match TRBD1. CDR1 is MDHEN and CDR2 is SYDVKM in the germline V gene. Unmatched junction bases numbered 7, after V lost 5 bases and J lost 6 bases. The CDR3 contains 14 residues. The CDR3 nucleotides read TGTGCCAGCAGTAATCGACAGGGGGGGGATGGCTACACCTTC. Residues: CASSNRQGGDGYTF.

V is TRBV27 and J is TRBJ2-3; unclear D gene. V was cut by 0 bases and J by 1 base, with 8 bases left in between. Germline CDR1 is MNHEY and CDR2 is SMNVEV (reference sequence). The CDR3 is 15 residues long. DNA of the CDR3: TGTGCCAGCAGTTTATCGCAAGGAGGCACAGATACGCAGTATTTT. Its protein is CASSLSQGGTDTQYF.

The V gene is TRBV28, the J gene TRBJ1-5; 8 positions match TRBD1. Germline V lookup: CDR1 MDHEN, CDR2 SYDVKM. V trimming: 3 bases; J trimming: 7 bases; junction bases outside the gene matches: 14. The CDR3 is 17 amino acids. The CDR3 here is CASSFHSGRGLRQPQHF. CDR3 bases: TGTGCCAGCAGTTTCCACAGCGGCAGGGGGCTTCGACAGCCCCAGCATTTT.

The chain's CDR3 is CASSYRGSTGELFF. CDR3 DNA sequence: TGTGCCAGCAGTTACAGAGGGAGCACCGGGGAGCTGTTTTTT. This chain joins TRBV27 and TRBJ2-2; D is possibly TRBD2 (5 bases). Per the germline V gene, CDR1 is MNHEY and CDR2 is SMNVEV (reference sequence). V was pared by 4 bases and J by 4 bases, with 10 bases between. The CDR3 loop spans 14 amino acids.

The rearrangement joins TRBV4-3 to TRBJ2-1, with D perhaps matching TRBD2 (6 bases). The CDR3 extends over 13 amino acids. Trimming removed 4 bases at V and 9 bases at J, with 13 bases between. Germline-derived CDR1 and CDR2 are LGHNA and YSLEER. As DNA, the CDR3 is TGCGCCAGCAGCCTGTTCGCCGGGGGTGAGCAGTTCTTC. Translating gives CASSLFAGGEQFF.

This clone came up a few times. The J gene is TRBJ2-1, the V gene TRBV5-1; a weak D match, TRBD2 (5 bases). The CDR3 is made up of 15 amino acids. Germline V gene data show CDR1 as SGHRS and CDR2 as YFSETQ. With 0 bases removed from V and 0 bases from J, the gap between germline ends came to 7 bases. The DNA of the CDR3 is TGCGCCAGCAGCTTGGCGGCGGGCTCCTACAATGAGCAGTTCTTC. Protein: CASSLAAGSYNEQFF.